The 6 T cell receptor beta chains in this list originate from one sample, sequenced in a study of response to subunit inactivated influenza vaccine. MiXCR was run by TCRdb on the RT-PCR reads, yielding one entry per CDR3 protein. The table includes about 580,000 distinct CDR3 sequences, approximately 15% detected once. The sequences come from PBMCs from blood, collected 11 to 12 days after vaccination. Receptors originate from a man aged 50 or older who received an inactivated influenza vaccine.

This clonotype has more than one count but fewer than ten. The chain couples TRBV7-8 to TRBJ2-1; no clear D. This CDR3 has 13 amino acids. The germline V gene encodes CDR1 SGHVS and CDR2 FQNEAQ. V was trimmed by 3 bases and J by 7 bases, leaving 10 bases between them. This CDR3 reads CASSFTSRNEQFF. CDR3 in DNA: TGTGCCAGCAGCTTCACAAGTCGGAATGAGCAGTTCTTC.

A few counts support this clonotype. The chain joins TRBV19 to TRBJ2-1, with D perhaps matching TRBD1 or TRBD2 (5 bases each). V was cut by 1 base and J by 0 bases, with 10 bases left in between. This CDR3 has 16 residues. Looked up from germline, CDR1 is LNHDA and CDR2 is SQIVND (reference sequence). The DNA for the CDR3 is TGTGCCAGTAGTATAGTAGGGACCCTCTCCTACAATGAGCAGTTCTTC. Translated: CASSIVGTLSYNEQFF.

The chain employs TRBV4-1 and TRBJ1-5, with D unresolved. CDR1 and CDR2 (germline): MGHRA, YSYEKL. V was cut by 3 bases and J by 3 bases, with 9 bases left in between. This CDR3 spans 14 amino acids. DNA for the CDR3: TGCGCCAGCAGCCACGGACGGAACAATCAGCCCCAGCATTTT. It yields the protein CASSHGRNNQPQHF.

CDR3 protein: CASRAGRQGTYEQYF. The CDR3 DNA follows: TGTGCCAGCAGAGCGGGAAGACAGGGGACCTACGAGCAGTACTTC. This sequence joins TRBV27 and TRBJ2-7, with a tentative D call TRBD1 (8 bases). This CDR3 has 15 amino acids. V gave up 6 bases and J gave up 2 bases, with 17 bases separating them. From germline, CDR1 is MNHEY and CDR2 SMNVEV (reference sequence).

This clonotype has more than one count but fewer than ten. The CDR3 spells CASSQEPGNYGYTF. As DNA, the CDR3 is TGCGCCAGCAGCCAAGAGCCGGGTAACTATGGCTACACCTTC. This chain links TRBV4-3 with TRBJ1-2; no definite D call. The CDR3 extends over 14 amino acids. Trimming pared 0 bases from V and 1 base from J, leaving 6 bases between. In germline, CDR1 is LGHNA, CDR2 YSLEER.

The chain couples TRBV30 to TRBJ2-1, with 7 nucleotides matching TRBD2. Germline V gene lookup returns CDR1 GTSNPN and CDR2 SVGIG (reference sequence). This CDR3 contains 16 residues. V shed 0 bases, J shed 2 bases, and the junction held 7 bases outside the gene matches. The CDR3 DNA sequence: TGTGCCTGGAGTGTACTGGGCGGGGGTGCCTACAATGAGCAGTTCTTC. It encodes CAWSVLGGGAYNEQFF.